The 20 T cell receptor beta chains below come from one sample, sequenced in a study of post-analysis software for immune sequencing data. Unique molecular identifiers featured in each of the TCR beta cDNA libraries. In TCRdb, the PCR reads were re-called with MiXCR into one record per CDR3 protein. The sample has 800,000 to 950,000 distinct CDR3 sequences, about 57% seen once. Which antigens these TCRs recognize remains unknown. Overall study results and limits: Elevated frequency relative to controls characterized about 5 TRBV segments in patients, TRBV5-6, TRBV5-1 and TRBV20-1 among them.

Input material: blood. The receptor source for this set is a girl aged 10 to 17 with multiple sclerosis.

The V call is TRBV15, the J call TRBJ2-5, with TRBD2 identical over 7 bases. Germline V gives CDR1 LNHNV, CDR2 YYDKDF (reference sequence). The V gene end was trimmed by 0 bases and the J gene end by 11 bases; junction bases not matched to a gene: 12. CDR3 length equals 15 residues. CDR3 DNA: TGTGCCACCAGCAGAGACCCTGCGGCAGGGAGGGAGCAGTACTTC. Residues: CATSRDPAAGREQYF.

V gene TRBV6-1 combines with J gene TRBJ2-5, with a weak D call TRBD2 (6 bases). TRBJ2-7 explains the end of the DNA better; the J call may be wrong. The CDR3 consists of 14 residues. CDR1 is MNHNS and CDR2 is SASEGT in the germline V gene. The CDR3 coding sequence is TGTGCCAGCAGTGCCAGACTAGACCTTCACGAGCAGTACTTC. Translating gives CASSARLDLHEQYF.

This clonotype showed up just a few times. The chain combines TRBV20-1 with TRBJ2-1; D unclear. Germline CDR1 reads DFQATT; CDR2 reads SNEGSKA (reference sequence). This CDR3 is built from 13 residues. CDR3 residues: CSPHLSSYNEQFF. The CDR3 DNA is TGCAGCCCTCATCTTAGCTCCTACAATGAGCAGTTCTTC.

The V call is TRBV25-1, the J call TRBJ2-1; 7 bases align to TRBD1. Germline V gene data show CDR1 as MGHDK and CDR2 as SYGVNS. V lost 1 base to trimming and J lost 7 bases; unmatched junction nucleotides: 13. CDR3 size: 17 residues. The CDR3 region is CASSELGDSPGLNEQFF. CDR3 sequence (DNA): TGTGCCAGCAGTGAATTGGGGGACAGCCCGGGGTTGAATGAGCAGTTCTTC.

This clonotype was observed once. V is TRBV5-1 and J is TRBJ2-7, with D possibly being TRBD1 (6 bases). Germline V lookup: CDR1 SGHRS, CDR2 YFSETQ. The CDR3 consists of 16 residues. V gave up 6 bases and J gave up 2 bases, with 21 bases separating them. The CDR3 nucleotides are TGCGCCAGCACCGTCTTGCTTCTCAGGGGCCCCTACGAGCAGTACTTC. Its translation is CASTVLLLRGPYEQYF.

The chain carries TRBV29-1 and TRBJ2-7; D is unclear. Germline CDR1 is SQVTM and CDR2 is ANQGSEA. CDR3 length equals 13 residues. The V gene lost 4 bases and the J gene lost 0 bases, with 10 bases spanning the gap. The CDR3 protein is CSVGGEVSYEQYF. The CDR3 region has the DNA TGCAGCGTTGGTGGGGAAGTCTCCTACGAGCAGTACTTC.

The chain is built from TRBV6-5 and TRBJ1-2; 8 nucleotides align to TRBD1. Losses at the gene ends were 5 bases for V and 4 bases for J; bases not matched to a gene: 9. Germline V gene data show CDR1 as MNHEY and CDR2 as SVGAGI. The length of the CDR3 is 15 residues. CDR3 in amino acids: CASSRQPGQVYGYTF. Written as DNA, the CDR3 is TGTGCCAGCAGTAGACAACCGGGACAGGTCTATGGCTACACCTTC.

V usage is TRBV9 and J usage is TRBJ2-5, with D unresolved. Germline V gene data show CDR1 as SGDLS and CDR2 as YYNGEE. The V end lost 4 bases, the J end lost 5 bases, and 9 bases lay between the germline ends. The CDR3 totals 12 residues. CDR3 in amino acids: CASSPHGETQYF. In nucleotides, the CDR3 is TGTGCCAGCAGCCCCCACGGGGAGACCCAGTACTTC.

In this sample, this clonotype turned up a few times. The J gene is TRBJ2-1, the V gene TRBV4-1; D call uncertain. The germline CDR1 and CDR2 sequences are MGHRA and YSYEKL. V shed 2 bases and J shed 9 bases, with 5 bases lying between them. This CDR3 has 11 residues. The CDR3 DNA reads TGCGCCAGCAGCCAATTGAGTGAGCAGTTCTTC. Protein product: CASSQLSEQFF.

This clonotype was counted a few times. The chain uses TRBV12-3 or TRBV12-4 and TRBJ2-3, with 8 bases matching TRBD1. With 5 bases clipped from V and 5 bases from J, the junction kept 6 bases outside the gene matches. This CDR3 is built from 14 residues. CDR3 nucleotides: TGTGCCAGCAGTCAGGACAGGGCGGTAGATACGCAGTATTTT. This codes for CASSQDRAVDTQYF.

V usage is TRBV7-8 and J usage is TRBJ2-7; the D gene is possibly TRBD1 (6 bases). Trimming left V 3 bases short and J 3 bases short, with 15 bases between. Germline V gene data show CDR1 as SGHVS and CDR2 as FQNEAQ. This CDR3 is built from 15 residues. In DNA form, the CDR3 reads TGTGCCAGCAGCTTCCAGTCGGGACACCTCTACGAGCAGTACTTC. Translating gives CASSFQSGHLYEQYF.

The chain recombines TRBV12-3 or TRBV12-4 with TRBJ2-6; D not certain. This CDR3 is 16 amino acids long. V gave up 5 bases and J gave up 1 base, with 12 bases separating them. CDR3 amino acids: CASSPVRSSGANVLTF. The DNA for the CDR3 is TGTGCCAGCAGTCCAGTTCGAAGTTCTGGGGCCAACGTCCTGACTTTC.

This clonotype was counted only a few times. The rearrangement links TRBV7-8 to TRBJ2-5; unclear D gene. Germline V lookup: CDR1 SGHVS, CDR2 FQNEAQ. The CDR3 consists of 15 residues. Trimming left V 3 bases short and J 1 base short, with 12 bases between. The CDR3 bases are TGTGCCAGCAGCTTGCCCCAGGCGCCCCAAGAGACCCAGTACTTC. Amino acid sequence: CASSLPQAPQETQYF.

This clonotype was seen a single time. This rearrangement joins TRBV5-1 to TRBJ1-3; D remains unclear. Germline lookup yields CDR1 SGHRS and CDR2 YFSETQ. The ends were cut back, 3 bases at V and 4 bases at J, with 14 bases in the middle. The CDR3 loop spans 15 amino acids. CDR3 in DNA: TGCGCCAGCAGCTCCGATGGCTCCGGGGGAAACACCATATATTTT. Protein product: CASSSDGSGGNTIYF.

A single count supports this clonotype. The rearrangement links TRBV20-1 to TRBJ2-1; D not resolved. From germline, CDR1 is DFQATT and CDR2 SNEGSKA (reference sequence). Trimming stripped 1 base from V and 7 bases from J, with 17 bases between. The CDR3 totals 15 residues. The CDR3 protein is CSARGIRLFGNEQFF. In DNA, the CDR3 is TGCAGTGCTAGAGGGATTCGGTTGTTCGGGAATGAGCAGTTCTTC.

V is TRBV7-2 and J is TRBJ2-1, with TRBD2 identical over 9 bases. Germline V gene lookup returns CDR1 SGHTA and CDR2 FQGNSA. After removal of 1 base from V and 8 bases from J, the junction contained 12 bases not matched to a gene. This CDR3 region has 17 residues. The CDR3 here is CASSLGIVAGEGDEQFF. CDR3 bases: TGTGCCAGCAGCTTAGGTATAGTAGCGGGAGAAGGCGATGAGCAGTTCTTC.

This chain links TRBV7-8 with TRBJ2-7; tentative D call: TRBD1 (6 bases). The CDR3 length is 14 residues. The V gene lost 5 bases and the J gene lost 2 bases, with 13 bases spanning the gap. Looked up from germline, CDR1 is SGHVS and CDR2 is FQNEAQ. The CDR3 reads CASSIHRVAYEQYF. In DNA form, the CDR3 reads TGTGCCAGCAGCATACACAGGGTTGCCTACGAGCAGTACTTC.

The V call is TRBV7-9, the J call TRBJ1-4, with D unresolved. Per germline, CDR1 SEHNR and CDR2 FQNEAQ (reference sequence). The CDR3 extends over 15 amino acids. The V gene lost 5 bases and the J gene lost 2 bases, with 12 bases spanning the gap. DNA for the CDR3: TGTGCCAGCAGCGCCGCGGCATCTACTAATGAAAAACTGTTTTTT. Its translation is CASSAAASTNEKLFF.

CDR3 sequence: CASGGQGSYTF. DNA of the CDR3: TGCGCCAGCGGCGGACAGGGAAGCTACACCTTC. The J gene is TRBJ1-2, the V gene TRBV5-1; TRBD1 agrees at 8 bases. This CDR3 contains 11 residues. Germline loops: CDR1 SGHRS, CDR2 YFSETQ. J lost 9 bases, V lost 7 bases, and 5 bases had no gene match. Full variable domain (rest looked up from reference TRBV5-1 and TRBJ1-2): KAGVTQTPRYLIKTRGQQVTLSCSPISGHRSVSWYQQTPGQGLQFLFEYFSETQRNKGNFPGRFSGRQFSNSRSEMNVSTLELGDSALYLCASGGQGSYTFGSGTRLTVV.

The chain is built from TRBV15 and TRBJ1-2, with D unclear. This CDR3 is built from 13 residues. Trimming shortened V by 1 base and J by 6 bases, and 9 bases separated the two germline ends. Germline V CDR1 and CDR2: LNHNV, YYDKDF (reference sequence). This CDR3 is CATSRGLGDGYTF. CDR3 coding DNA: TGTGCCACCAGCAGAGGACTGGGAGATGGCTACACCTTC.